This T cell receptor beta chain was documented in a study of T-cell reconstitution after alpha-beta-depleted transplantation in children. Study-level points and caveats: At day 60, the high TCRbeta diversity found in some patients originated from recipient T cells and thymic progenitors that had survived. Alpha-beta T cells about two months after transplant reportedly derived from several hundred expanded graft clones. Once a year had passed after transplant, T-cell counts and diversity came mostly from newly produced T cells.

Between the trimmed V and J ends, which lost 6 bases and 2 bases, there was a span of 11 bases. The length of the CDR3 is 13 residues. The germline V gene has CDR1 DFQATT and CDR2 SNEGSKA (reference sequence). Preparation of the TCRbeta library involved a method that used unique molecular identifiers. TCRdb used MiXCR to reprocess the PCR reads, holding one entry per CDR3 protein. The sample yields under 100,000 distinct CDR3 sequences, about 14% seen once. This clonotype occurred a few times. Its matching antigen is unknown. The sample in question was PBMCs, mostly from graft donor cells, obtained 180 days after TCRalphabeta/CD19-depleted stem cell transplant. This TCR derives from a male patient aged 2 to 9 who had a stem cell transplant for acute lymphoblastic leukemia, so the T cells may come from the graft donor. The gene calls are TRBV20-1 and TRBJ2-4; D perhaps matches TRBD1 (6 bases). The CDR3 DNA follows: TGCAGTGCAAAGGGACACTCCAAAAACATTCAGTACTTC. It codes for CSAKGHSKNIQYF.